The clone carrying this T cell receptor beta chain was observed many times. The data derive from a study of regulatory T cells in long-lasting Graves disease. As to time point: newly diagnosed GD, antithyroid drugs for less than 3 months. With RNA extracted from PBMCs as input, the TCR library was made. From an endocrinology department in Xi'an, China, came the patients. CDR3 size: 14 residues. Germline V CDR1 and CDR2: SGHAT, FQNNGV. Unmatched junction bases numbered 3, after V lost 5 bases and J lost 0 bases. Building the TCR beta libraries relied on iRepertoire HTBI primers, and CDR3 regions underwent Arm-PCR. Each CDR3 protein gets one entry after TCRdb re-called the multiplex PCR reads with MiXCR. The sample has about 220,000 distinct CDR3 sequences, around 18% seen once.

The J gene is TRBJ1-2, the V gene TRBV11-2; TRBD1 matches at 7 bases. This clonotype originated in a female donor with Graves disease. The sequences come from peripheral blood mononuclear cells (PBMCs), collected at new diagnosis, from a patient treated with antithyroid drugs. This CDR3 reads CASSRDSSNYGYTF. The CDR3 bases are TGTGCCAGCAGCAGGGACAGCTCTAACTATGGCTACACCTTC.